The 32 T cell receptor beta chains below were found in one sample sequenced in a study of T cell responses to AZD1222 COVID-19 vaccine (dated by TCRdb to about 2021). Library method: the immunoSEQ multiplex PCR assay. TCRdb limited this immuneACCESS table to in-frame rearrangements with V and J called. A share of clones is missing; checked studies link under half to unresolved V genes, and the rest is unexplained. This sample gives roughly 100,000 clones in total; nearly 95% of them show up just once. Approximately 4.7% of the sample lies in the top ten. Reading the label with the study, this specimen's time point is: baseline before first vaccination. Sample: peripheral blood, taken on day 0 of AZD1222 vaccination. The receptors come from an adult in good health.

There are a few counts of this clone. The chain is built from TRBV7-2 and TRBJ1-5, with D unresolved. V was clipped by 5 bases and J by 9 bases, with 14 bases between them. This CDR3 contains 13 residues. Germline values: CDR1 SGHTA, CDR2 FQGNSA. CDR3 sequence (DNA): TGTGCCAGCAGCGCTCAAGAGGCGACGCCCCAGCATTTT. This translates into CASSAQEATPQHF.

The CDR3 spells CAISEPRDSPYEQYF. The CDR3 bases are TGTGCCATCAGTGAACCCCGGGACTCGCCCTACGAGCAGTACTTC. The V call is TRBV10-3, the J call TRBJ2-7, with TRBD2 as a possible D gene (6 bases). Trimming shortened V by 3 bases and J by 2 bases, and 14 bases separated the two germline ends. Germline V lookup: CDR1 ENHRY, CDR2 SYGVKD. This CDR3 has 15 residues.

CDR3 coding DNA: TGTGCCAGCAGTTTATCGATAGGGCAGTTTAATGAAAAACTGTTTTTT. Translated: CASSLSIGQFNEKLFF. This chain uses TRBV27 with TRBJ1-4, with no clear D. The CDR3 extends over 16 amino acids. Germline V gives CDR1 MNHEY, CDR2 SMNVEV (reference sequence). The ends were cut back, 0 bases at V and 4 bases at J, with 12 bases in the middle.

The CDR3 bases are TGTGCCAGCAGCTTAGAACGGGACTATGGCTACACCTTC. Protein sequence: CASSLERDYGYTF. V and J are TRBV11-3 and TRBJ1-2; D uncertain. Germline lookup yields CDR1 SGHNT and CDR2 YENEEA. The ends were cut back, 0 bases at V and 3 bases at J, with 5 bases in the middle. This CDR3 comprises 13 residues.

The V gene is TRBV7-8, the J gene TRBJ2-7; 13 bases are shared with TRBD2. V dropped 5 bases and J dropped 4; count of bases not matched to a gene: 5. The germline V gene encodes CDR1 SGHVS and CDR2 FQNEAQ. There are 15 residues in the CDR3. The CDR3 spells CASSPRTSGSYEQYF. The CDR3 DNA reads as TGTGCCAGCAGCCCCCGGACTAGCGGGAGTTACGAGCAGTACTTC.

The chain is built from TRBV28 and TRBJ1-3; no firm D call. Germline V gene data show CDR1 as MDHEN and CDR2 as SYDVKM. The V and J ends lost 5 bases and 8 bases respectively, with 7 bases between them. The CDR3 runs to 11 residues. In DNA form, the CDR3 reads TGTGCCAGCAGTCGCGGATACACCATATATTTT. It encodes CASSRGYTIYF. The full variable domain, its missing parts supplied by reference TRBV28 and TRBJ1-3, is DVKVTQSSRYLVKRTGEKVFLECVQDMDHENMFWYRQDPGLGLRLIYFSYDVKMKEKGDIPEGYSVSREKKERFSLILESASTNQTSMYLCASSRGYTIYFGEGSWLTVV.

CDR3: CASSFGPAVSDTQYF. CDR3 nucleotides: TGTGCCAGCAGTTTTGGGCCAGCGGTGTCAGATACGCAGTATTTT. V usage is TRBV27 and J usage is TRBJ2-3; possible D gene TRBD2, 5 bases. The CDR3 spans 15 residues. The V gene lost 3 bases and the J gene lost 4 bases, with 14 bases spanning the gap. Germline-derived CDR1 and CDR2 are MNHEY and SMNVEV (reference sequence).

The chain uses TRBV19 and TRBJ2-2, with no clear D. This CDR3 has 13 residues. V lost 7 bases and J 3 bases, leaving 9 bases between the germline ends. Per germline, CDR1 LNHDA and CDR2 SQIVND (reference sequence). The CDR3 spells CASKMSDTGELFF. CDR3 in DNA: TGTGCCAGTAAAATGTCGGACACCGGGGAGCTGTTTTTT.

The V call is TRBV28, the J call TRBJ1-5; D is unresolved. The length of the CDR3 is 13 residues. CDR1 and CDR2 (germline): MDHEN, SYDVKM. Trimming stripped 3 bases from V and 4 bases from J, with 7 bases between. In DNA form, the CDR3 reads TGTGCCAGCAGTTTTTTACTTAATCAGCCCCAGCATTTT. It is translated as CASSFLLNQPQHF.

The chain has TRBV6-5 and TRBJ1-4, with TRBD1 as a possible D gene (5 bases). V lost 7 bases, J lost 6 bases, and 18 bases lay in between. Germline V gene lookup returns CDR1 MNHEY and CDR2 SVGAGI. The CDR3 loop spans 15 amino acids. As DNA, the CDR3 is TGTGCCAGCATCGGAACCGGGACGGACCATGAAAAACTGTTTTTT. Translation gives CASIGTGTDHEKLFF.

This rearrangement joins TRBV29-1 to TRBJ2-2; D call uncertain. Per the germline V gene, CDR1 is SQVTM and CDR2 is ANQGSEA. Trimming left V 3 bases short and J 2 bases short, with 7 bases between. This CDR3 contains 13 residues. The CDR3 region is CSVDGQNTGELFF. CDR3 DNA sequence: TGCAGCGTTGACGGCCAAAACACCGGGGAGCTGTTTTTT.

This sequence joins TRBV6-1 and TRBJ1-1; perhaps TRBD1 as D (5 bases). Between the trimmed V and J ends, which lost 1 base and 4 bases, there was a span of 16 bases. The germline V gene encodes CDR1 MNHNS and CDR2 SASEGT. The CDR3 has 16 amino acids. In DNA form, the CDR3 reads TGTGCCAGCAGTGAAGATTCGGGGGGAGGGAGCACTGAAGCTTTCTTT. Translating gives CASSEDSGGGSTEAFF.

V gene TRBV6-2 or TRBV6-3 combines with J gene TRBJ2-3; no definite D call. Trimming took 6 bases from V and 4 from J, leaving 8 bases between them. The CDR3 totals 12 residues. Germline CDR1 and CDR2: MNHEY and SVGEGT. CDR3 bases: TGTGCCAGCAGCCTATACTCAGATACGCAGTATTTT. This encodes CASSLYSDTQYF.

This chain links TRBV5-4 with TRBJ2-2; D remains ambiguous. The CDR3 is 15 residues long. Germline CDR1 is SGHNT and CDR2 is YYREEE (reference sequence). V gave up 2 bases and J gave up 0 bases, with 8 bases separating them. The CDR3, as DNA: TGTGCCAGCAGCTTACCCGGTCCGAACACCGGGGAGCTGTTTTTT. This sequence encodes CASSLPGPNTGELFF.

This rearrangement joins TRBV5-1 to TRBJ1-5; D is perhaps TRBD1 (5 bases). The CDR3 covers 13 residues. V was cut by 2 bases and J by 5 bases, with 8 bases left in between. Per germline, CDR1 SGHRS and CDR2 YFSETQ. The CDR3 is CASSLSGDQPQHF. CDR3 nucleotide sequence: TGCGCCAGCAGCTTATCGGGGGATCAGCCCCAGCATTTT.

The chain is built from TRBV11-2 and TRBJ2-3; no clear D gene. V lost 3 bases, J lost 0 bases, and 4 bases lay in between. The CDR3 sequence is 13 residues long. Germline CDR1 is SGHAT and CDR2 is FQNNGV. CDR3 sequence: CASSLYSTDTQYF. The CDR3 nucleotides read TGTGCCAGCAGCTTGTACAGCACAGATACGCAGTATTTT.

This chain uses TRBV11-3 with TRBJ2-5; TRBD1 aligns across 9 bases. Germline CDR1 reads SGHNT; CDR2 reads YENEEA. The CDR3 has 15 residues. Losses at the gene ends were 3 bases for V and 5 bases for J; bases not matched to a gene: 7. This CDR3 reads CASSFNRGRGETQYF. For the CDR3, the DNA is TGTGCCAGCAGCTTCAACAGGGGGCGCGGGGAGACCCAGTACTTC.

The chain combines TRBV19 with TRBJ2-1; a possible D gene is TRBD2 (5 bases). Germline CDR1 is LNHDA and CDR2 is SQIVND (reference sequence). The V end lost 3 bases, the J end lost 2 bases, and 11 bases lay between the germline ends. This CDR3 is built from 15 residues. CDR3 bases: TGTGCCAGTAGTATTGAGGGAGTCGCCTACAATGAGCAGTTCTTC. Translation: CASSIEGVAYNEQFF.

The V and J genes are TRBV5-6 and TRBJ1-5; D ambiguous. Germline-derived CDR1 and CDR2 are SGHDT and YYEEEE. V lost 1 base and J lost 3, with 11 bases in between. The CDR3 runs to 15 residues. In DNA form, the CDR3 reads TGTGCCAGCAGCTTGTATGTCAGATCCAATCAGCCCCAGCATTTT. Translation: CASSLYVRSNQPQHF. Variable domain in full (rest from reference TRBV5-6 and TRBJ1-5): DAGVTQSPTHLIKTRGQQVTLRCSPKSGHDTVSWYQQALGQGPQFIFQYYEEEERQRGNFPDRFSGHQFPNYSSELNVNALLLGDSALYLCASSLYVRSNQPQHFGDGTRLSIL.

The chain is built from TRBV7-3 and TRBJ2-1; 10 nucleotides agree with TRBD2. The CDR3 extends over 18 amino acids. V trimming: 1 base; J trimming: 5 bases; junction bases outside the gene matches: 11. Germline V gene sequence: CDR1 SGHTA, CDR2 FQGTGA. CDR3 DNA sequence: TGTGCCAGCAGCTTAATGGCTAGCGGGAGTCTGGTAGACAATGAGCAGTTCTTC. Translated, it gives CASSLMASGSLVDNEQFF.

This rearrangement joins TRBV18 to TRBJ1-4, with a possible D match to TRBD1 (5 bases). Germline V gene sequence: CDR1 KGHSH, CDR2 LQKENI. The CDR3 extends over 16 amino acids. V was shortened by 4 bases and J by 5 bases, with 17 bases between the two germline ends. Here the CDR3 DNA reads TGTGCCAGCTCACGAGTATGGGGGTCCGACAATGAAAAACTGTTTTTT. Protein sequence: CASSRVWGSDNEKLFF. The whole variable domain, filled in from reference TRBV18 and TRBJ1-4, reads NAGVMQNPRHLVRRRGQEARLRCSPMKGHSHVYWYRQLPEEGLKFMVYLQKENIIDESGMPKERFSAEFPKEGPSILRIQQVVRGDSAAYFCASSRVWGSDNEKLFFGSGTQLSVL.

The rearrangement joins TRBV28 to TRBJ1-5, with TRBD1 as a possible D gene (5 bases). In germline, CDR1 is MDHEN, CDR2 SYDVKM. The CDR3 has 13 residues. V lost 8 bases, J lost 0 bases, and 8 bases lay in between. The CDR3 reads CASGGHSNQPQHF. CDR3 nucleotide sequence: TGTGCCAGCGGAGGACATAGCAATCAGCCCCAGCATTTT.

The chain recombines TRBV9 with TRBJ2-6; D is perhaps TRBD1 (6 bases). CDR3 length: 16 residues. The V end lost 3 bases, the J end lost 2 bases, and 12 bases lay between the germline ends. CDR1 SGDLS and CDR2 YYNGEE come from the germline V gene. The CDR3 DNA is TGTGCCAGCAGCGGGGCAGGGGCTCCTGGGGCCAACGTCCTGACTTTC. Encoded protein: CASSGAGAPGANVLTF.

The chain joins TRBV30 to TRBJ1-4, with D possibly matching TRBD1 (5 bases). This CDR3 is built from 13 residues. V lost 4 bases, J lost 7 bases, and 13 bases lay in between. Per germline, CDR1 GTSNPN and CDR2 SVGIG (reference sequence). The CDR3 spells CAWTGLAAEKLFF. The CDR3 DNA follows: TGTGCCTGGACAGGGTTGGCCGCTGAAAAACTGTTTTTT.

The V call is TRBV19, the J call TRBJ2-1, with 7 bases lining up with TRBD2. The CDR3 runs 15 residues. Looked up from germline, CDR1 is LNHDA and CDR2 is SQIVND (reference sequence). J was trimmed by 4 bases and V by 3 bases; bases with no gene match: 6. The CDR3 loop is CASSIFLAEYNEQFF. CDR3 nucleotide sequence: TGTGCCAGTAGTATCTTCCTAGCGGAGTACAATGAGCAGTTCTTC.

This clone was observed once. The chain links TRBV10-3 to TRBJ1-4, with 8 bases that match TRBD1. V was clipped by 10 bases and J by 4 bases; unmatched bases: 2. Germline values: CDR1 ENHRY, CDR2 SYGVKD. The CDR3 runs to 12 residues. CDR3 protein: CATTGDNEKLFF. The CDR3 region has the DNA TGTGCCACGACAGGGGATAATGAAAAACTGTTTTTT.

The genes are TRBV4-1 and TRBJ2-7; TRBD2 is a possible D gene (6 bases). The CDR3 totals 15 residues. Trimming stripped 0 bases from V and 6 bases from J, with 15 bases between. The germline CDR1 and CDR2 sequences are MGHRA and YSYEKL. This CDR3 reads CASSQDFTLALEQYF. CDR3 nucleotides: TGCGCCAGCAGCCAAGATTTTACCCTAGCGCTCGAGCAGTACTTC.

The chain has TRBV27 and TRBJ1-2, with 10 bases that match TRBD1. Per the germline V gene, CDR1 is MNHEY and CDR2 is SMNVEV (reference sequence). The CDR3 contains 15 residues. Trimming cost V 4 bases and J 5 bases; bases outside gene matches: 7. The CDR3 region has the DNA TGTGCCAGCAGTTCCCGACAGGGGGCTTGGTATGGCTACACCTTC. This sequence encodes CASSSRQGAWYGYTF.

The genes are TRBV10-1 and TRBJ2-7, with D uncertain. The V gene's germline CDR1 is WNHNN and CDR2 SYGVQD (reference sequence). The CDR3 covers 13 residues. Trimming removed 3 bases from V and 6 bases from J, with 12 bases in between. CDR3 nucleotide sequence: TGCGCCAGCAGTGATGACCCCCGAAGCGAGCAGTACTTC. It translates to CASSDDPRSEQYF.

The chain recombines TRBV24-1 with TRBJ2-7, with 8 positions matching TRBD1. CDR3 length: 14 residues. V trimming: 2 bases; J trimming: 4 bases; junction bases outside the gene matches: 3. The germline V gene has CDR1 KGHDR and CDR2 SFDVKD. The CDR3 is CATSDSGGDYEQYF. The DNA for the CDR3 is TGTGCCACCAGTGATTCAGGGGGCGATTACGAGCAGTACTTC.

V usage is TRBV6-1 and J usage is TRBJ2-5, with a weak D call TRBD2 (6 bases). CDR1 and CDR2 (germline): MNHNS, SASEGT. V was pared by 1 base and J by 3 bases, with 12 bases between. The CDR3 is made up of 15 amino acids. CDR3 residues: CASSEGVGGKETQYF. The CDR3 DNA follows: TGTGCCAGCAGTGAAGGAGTCGGCGGGAAAGAGACCCAGTACTTC.

The chain combines TRBV24-1 with TRBJ2-5; D perhaps matches TRBD1 (6 bases). Trimming took 1 base from V and 2 from J, leaving 10 bases between them. Germline CDR1 and CDR2: KGHDR and SFDVKD. The CDR3 is 15 amino acids. The CDR3 region is CATSDFTGNQETQYF. The CDR3 coding sequence is TGTGCCACCAGTGATTTCACAGGGAATCAAGAGACCCAGTACTTC.